Below, 18 T cell receptor beta chains from the same sample are listed, as sequenced in a study of shared clonotypes between healthy human individuals. Sequencing used immunoSEQ multiplex PCR; TCRdb keeps in-frame clones, though not all of them. This sample has 550,000 to 600,000 clones, with around 76% found just once. Sequenced material: PBMCs. Every receptor here comes from a woman between 40 and 55 years old in good health. Some clones in this sample may be carry-over from other donors' samples.

The chain recombines TRBV5-6 with TRBJ2-1, with a possible D match to TRBD1 (6 bases). The CDR3 is made up of 13 amino acids. V was shortened by 3 bases and J by 5 bases, with 9 bases between the two germline ends. Per germline, CDR1 SGHDT and CDR2 YYEEEE. CDR3 protein: CASSWGQDNEQFF. CDR3 nucleotides: TGTGCCAGCAGCTGGGGACAAGACAATGAGCAGTTCTTC. The full variable domain, in which reference TRBV5-6 and TRBJ2-1 provide the parts outside the CDR3, is DAGVTQSPTHLIKTRGQQVTLRCSPKSGHDTVSWYQQALGQGPQFIFQYYEEEERQRGNFPDRFSGHQFPNYSSELNVNALLLGDSALYLCASSWGQDNEQFFGPGTRLTVL.

The J gene is TRBJ2-7, the V gene TRBV5-8; no definite D call. The germline V gene encodes CDR1 SGHTS and CDR2 YDEGEE. V lost 5 bases, J lost 0 bases, and 9 bases lay in between. The CDR3 covers 13 residues. The CDR3 DNA follows: TGTGCCAGCAGGCACCATAACTCCTACGAGCAGTACTTC. This codes for CASRHHNSYEQYF. Full variable domain (outside the CDR3, taken from reference TRBV5-8 and TRBJ2-7): EAGVTQSPTHLIKTRGQQATLRCSPISGHTSVYWYQQALGLGLQFLLWYDEGEERNRGNFPPRFSGRQFPNYSSELNVNALELEDSALYLCASRHHNSYEQYFGPGTRLTVT.

Comments on this clone: A far larger clone is one base from this, pointing to a likely read error. The rearrangement links TRBV6-5 to TRBJ1-4, with 7 bases fitting TRBD1. Germline V CDR1 and CDR2: MNHEY, SVGAGI. CDR3 length equals 13 residues. CDR3 nucleotide sequence: TGTGCCAGCAGACAGGGGAATCGGGAAAGACTGTTTTTT. It yields the protein CASRQGNRERLFF.

The genes are TRBV18 and TRBJ1-2; 10 nucleotides match TRBD1. The CDR3 has 14 residues. The ends lost 4 bases at V and 6 bases at J; junction bases unmatched: 5. Looked up from germline, CDR1 is KGHSH and CDR2 is LQKENI. The CDR3 region is CASSRQGARDGYTF. CDR3 DNA sequence: TGTGCCAGCTCACGACAGGGGGCGAGGGATGGCTACACCTTC.

With respect to this clone: A read error is possible here, since a much larger clone lies one base away. This sample also contains other DNA sequences that code for the same CDR3. This chain joins TRBV11-2 and TRBJ2-7; the D gene is possibly TRBD1 (7 bases). Trimming left V 5 bases short and J 1 base short, with 15 bases between. The CDR3 runs 15 residues. Germline V gene sequence: CDR1 SGHAT, CDR2 FQNNGV. This CDR3 reads CASSPAGGRSYEQYF. Written as DNA, the CDR3 is TGTGCCAGCAGCCCAGCAGGGGGGCGATCCTACGAGCAGTACTTC.

The chain couples TRBV28 to TRBJ1-2; no firm D call. The V end lost 5 bases, the J end lost 13 bases, and 17 bases lay between the germline ends. The CDR3 has 12 amino acids. Germline V gene data show CDR1 as MDHEN and CDR2 as SYDVKM. CDR3 in amino acids: CASSPPGETPTF. CDR3 DNA: TGTGCCAGCAGTCCCCCGGGCGAAACCCCCACCTTC.

V and J are TRBV28 and TRBJ1-6; 10 positions agree with TRBD1. Unmatched junction bases numbered 7, after V lost 5 bases and J lost 6 bases. CDR1 and CDR2 (germline): MDHEN, SYDVKM. This CDR3 contains 16 residues. CDR3 DNA sequence: TGTGCCAGCAGTAAAGACAGGGGGCTAAGTAATTCACCCCTCCACTTT. Protein product: CASSKDRGLSNSPLHF.

The chain joins TRBV30 to TRBJ1-1; a possible D gene is TRBD1 (5 bases). Trimming removed 5 bases at V and 5 bases at J, with 9 bases between. Germline V gene lookup returns CDR1 GTSNPN and CDR2 SVGIG (reference sequence). The CDR3 runs to 11 residues. CDR3 coding DNA: TGTGCCTGGCGACAGAAGACTGAAGCTTTCTTT. Translated: CAWRQKTEAFF.

About this clone: This may stem from a read error, because a much larger clone lies one nucleotide away. The chain is built from TRBV10-2 and TRBJ2-7; tentatively, D is TRBD1 (5 bases). Between the trimmed V and J ends, which lost 8 bases and 0 bases, there was a span of 8 bases. CDR1 WSHSY and CDR2 SAAADI come from the germline V gene. The CDR3 sequence is 12 residues long. CDR3 nucleotides: TGCGCCAGCCACAGGAGCTCCTACGAGCAGTACTTC. Amino acids: CASHRSSYEQYF.

The J gene is TRBJ1-5, the V gene TRBV10-3; TRBD1 might be the D (5 bases). Germline V lookup: CDR1 ENHRY, CDR2 SYGVKD. Trimming took off 2 bases at V and 4 bases at J, with 6 bases between the two ends. This CDR3 spans 13 amino acids. CDR3: CAISEGGNQPQHF. The CDR3 region has the DNA TGTGCCATCAGTGAGGGGGGGAATCAGCCCCAGCATTTT.

A remark on this clone: This sample includes further DNA sequences coding for the same CDR3. This chain joins TRBV5-1 and TRBJ2-3; TRBD2 might be the D (5 bases). In germline, CDR1 is SGHRS, CDR2 YFSETQ. The CDR3 is 13 residues long. V gave up 5 bases and J gave up 1 base, with 8 bases separating them. The CDR3 loop reads CASSFSGTDTQYF. The CDR3 nucleotides read TGCGCCAGCAGTTTTAGCGGCACAGATACGCAGTATTTT.

V gene TRBV7-8 combines with J gene TRBJ2-2; D is uncertain. From germline, CDR1 is SGHVS and CDR2 FQNEAQ. The CDR3 has 16 residues. V was shortened by 8 bases and J by 0 bases, with 16 bases between the two germline ends. This chain's CDR3 is CASGQLTPSNTGELFF. The CDR3 nucleotides are TGTGCCAGCGGGCAGCTAACCCCCTCGAACACCGGGGAGCTGTTTTTT.

As concerns this clone: The sample contains more than one DNA sequence encoding this CDR3. The chain recombines TRBV7-9 with TRBJ2-5, with 7 bases aligning to TRBD1. This CDR3 comprises 14 residues. CDR1 and CDR2 from the germline V gene are SEHNR and FQNEAQ (reference sequence). V shed 3 bases and J 5 bases; nucleotides not matched to a gene: 6. CDR3 region: CASSFNRGRETQYF. CDR3 nucleotide sequence: TGTGCCAGCAGCTTTAATAGGGGGCGGGAGACCCAGTACTTC.

This clone was observed a single time. V is TRBV27 and J is TRBJ2-7, with TRBD1 identical over 8 bases. The CDR3 length is 15 residues. The junction had 8 bases not matched to a gene; V was cut back by 5 bases and J by 2 bases. Germline V lookup: CDR1 MNHEY, CDR2 SMNVEV (reference sequence). CDR3 sequence: CASSRGQGPTYEQYF. The CDR3 DNA is TGTGCCAGCAGTAGAGGACAGGGACCTACCTACGAGCAGTACTTC.

V usage is TRBV2 and J usage is TRBJ1-2; no clear D. Germline lookup yields CDR1 SNHLY and CDR2 FYNNEI. The CDR3 consists of 12 residues. The V end lost 6 bases, the J end lost 4 bases, and 9 bases lay between the germline ends. The CDR3 spells CASSTEFYGYTF. CDR3 nucleotides: TGTGCCAGCAGCACAGAGTTCTATGGCTACACCTTC.

This rearrangement joins TRBV28 to TRBJ2-1; no reliable D call. Germline CDR1 reads MDHEN; CDR2 reads SYDVKM. This CDR3 spans 13 amino acids. V dropped 6 bases and J dropped 9 bases, with 15 bases sitting between them. The CDR3 DNA sequence: TGTGCCAGCAGGCTGCTTAGGGCCGGTGAGCAGTTCTTC. Translating gives CASRLLRAGEQFF.

The rearrangement joins TRBV7-2 to TRBJ1-2; D gene unclear. The CDR3 runs to 11 residues. With 0 bases removed from V and 4 bases from J, the gap between germline ends came to 0 bases. Germline V gene sequence: CDR1 SGHTA, CDR2 FQGNSA. For the CDR3, the DNA is TGTGCCAGCAGCTTAGCCTATGGCTACACCTTC. It specifies CASSLAYGYTF.

A remark on this clone: Other nucleotide sequences in the sample specify the same CDR3. The chain links TRBV5-4 to TRBJ1-1; 9 nucleotides agree with TRBD1. Germline CDR1 SGHNT, CDR2 YYREEE (reference sequence). The J segment lost 3 bases and the V segment lost 1 base, leaving 7 bases of the junction unmatched. This CDR3 has 16 amino acids. The CDR3 is CASSLPDRGGDTEAFF. In DNA, the CDR3 is TGTGCCAGCAGCTTGCCTGACAGGGGGGGGGACACTGAAGCTTTCTTT.